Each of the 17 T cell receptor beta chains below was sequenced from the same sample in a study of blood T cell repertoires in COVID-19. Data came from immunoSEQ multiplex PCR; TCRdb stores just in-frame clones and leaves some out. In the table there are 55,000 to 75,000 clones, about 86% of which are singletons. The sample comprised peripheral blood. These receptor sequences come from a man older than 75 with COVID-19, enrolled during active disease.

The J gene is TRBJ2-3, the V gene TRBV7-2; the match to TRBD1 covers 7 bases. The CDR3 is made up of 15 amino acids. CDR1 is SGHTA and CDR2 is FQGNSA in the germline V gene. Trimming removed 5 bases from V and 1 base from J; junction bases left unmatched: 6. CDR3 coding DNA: TGTGCCAGCAGCCCAACTGGGACAGGCACAGATACGCAGTATTTT. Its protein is CASSPTGTGTDTQYF.

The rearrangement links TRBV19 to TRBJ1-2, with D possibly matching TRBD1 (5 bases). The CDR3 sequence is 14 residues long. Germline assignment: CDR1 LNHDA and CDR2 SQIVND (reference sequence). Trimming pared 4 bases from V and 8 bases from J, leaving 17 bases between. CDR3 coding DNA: TGTGCCAGTAGTAGAGAGGCAGGGATTGGAGGCTACACCTTC. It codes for CASSREAGIGGYTF.

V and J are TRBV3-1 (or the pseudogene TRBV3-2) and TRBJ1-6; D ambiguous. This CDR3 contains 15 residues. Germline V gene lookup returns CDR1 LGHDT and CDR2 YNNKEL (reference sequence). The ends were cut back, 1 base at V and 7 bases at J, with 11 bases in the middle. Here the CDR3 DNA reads TGTGCCAGCAGCCAAGTGAGAGGCGGGAATTCACCCCTCCACTTT. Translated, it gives CASSQVRGGNSPLHF.

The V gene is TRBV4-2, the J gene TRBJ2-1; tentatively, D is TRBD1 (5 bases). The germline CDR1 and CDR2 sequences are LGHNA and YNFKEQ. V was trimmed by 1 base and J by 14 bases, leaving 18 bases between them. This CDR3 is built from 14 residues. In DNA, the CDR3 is TGTGCCAGCAGCCAAGGCCGCCGCCAGGGTCAGGAGTTCTTC. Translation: CASSQGRRQGQEFF.

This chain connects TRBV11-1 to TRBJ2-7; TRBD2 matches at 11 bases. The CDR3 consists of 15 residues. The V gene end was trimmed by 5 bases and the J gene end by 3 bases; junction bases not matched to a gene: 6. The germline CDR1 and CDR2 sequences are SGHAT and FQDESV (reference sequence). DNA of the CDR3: TGTGCCAGCAGCCCGACTAGCGGGACATTCTACGAGCAGTACTTC. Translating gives CASSPTSGTFYEQYF. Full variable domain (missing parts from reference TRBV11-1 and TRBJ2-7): EAEVAQSPRYKITEKSQAVAFWCDPISGHATLYWYRQILGQGPELLVQFQDESVVDDSQLPKDRFSAERLKGVDSTLKIQPAELGDSAMYLCASSPTSGTFYEQYFGPGTRLTVT.

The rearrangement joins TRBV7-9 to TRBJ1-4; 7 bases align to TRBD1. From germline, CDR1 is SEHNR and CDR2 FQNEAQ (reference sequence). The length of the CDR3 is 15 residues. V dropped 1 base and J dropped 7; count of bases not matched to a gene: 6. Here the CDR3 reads CASSLGVDRVEKLFF. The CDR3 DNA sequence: TGTGCCAGCAGCTTAGGCGTTGACAGGGTTGAAAAACTGTTTTTT. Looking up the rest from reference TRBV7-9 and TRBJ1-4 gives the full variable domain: DTGVSQNPRHKITKRGQNVTFRCDPISEHNRLYWYRQTLGQGPEFLTYFQNEAQLEKSRLLSDRFSAERPKGSFSTLEIQRTEQGDSAMYLCASSLGVDRVEKLFFGSGTQLSVL.

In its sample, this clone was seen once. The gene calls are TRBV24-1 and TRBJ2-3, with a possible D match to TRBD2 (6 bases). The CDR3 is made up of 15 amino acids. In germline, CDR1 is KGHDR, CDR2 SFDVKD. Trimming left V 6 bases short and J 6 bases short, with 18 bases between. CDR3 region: CATSSPSTRSDTQYF. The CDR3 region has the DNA TGTGCCACCAGTAGCCCGTCGACTAGATCGGATACGCAGTATTTT.

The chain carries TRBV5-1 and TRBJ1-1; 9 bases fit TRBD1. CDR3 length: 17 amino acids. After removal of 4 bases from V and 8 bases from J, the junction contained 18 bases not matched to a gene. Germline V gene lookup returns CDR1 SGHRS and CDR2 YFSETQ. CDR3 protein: CASSRDADRGLMREAFF. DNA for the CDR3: TGCGCCAGCAGCCGGGATGCGGACAGGGGACTCATGCGGGAAGCTTTCTTT.

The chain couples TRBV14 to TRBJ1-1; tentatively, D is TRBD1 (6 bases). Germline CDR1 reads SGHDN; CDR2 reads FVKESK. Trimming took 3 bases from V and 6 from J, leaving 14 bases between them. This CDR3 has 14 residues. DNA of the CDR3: TGTGCCAGCAGCCAGACAGGACAAGGCGCTGAAGCTTTCTTT. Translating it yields CASSQTGQGAEAFF.

The CDR3 sequence: CASSDRTQGDYGYTF. The CDR3 bases are TGTGCCAGCAGCGACCGAACACAGGGGGACTATGGCTACACCTTC. The chain is built from TRBV5-4 and TRBJ1-2, with 8 bases lining up with TRBD1. The CDR3 length is 15 residues. Unmatched junction bases numbered 8, after V lost 4 bases and J lost 3 bases. Germline V gives CDR1 SGHNT, CDR2 YYREEE (reference sequence). Full variable domain (rest looked up from reference TRBV5-4 and TRBJ1-2): ETGVTQSPTHLIKTRGQQVTLRCSSQSGHNTVSWYQQALGQGPQFIFQYYREEENGRGNFPPRFSGLQFPNYSSELNVNALELDDSALYLCASSDRTQGDYGYTFGSGTRLTVV.

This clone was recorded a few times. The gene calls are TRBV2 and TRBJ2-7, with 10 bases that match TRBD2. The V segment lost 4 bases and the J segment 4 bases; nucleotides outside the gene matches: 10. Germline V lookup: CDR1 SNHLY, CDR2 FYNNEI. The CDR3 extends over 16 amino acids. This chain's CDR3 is CASSGQGSSGRYEQYV. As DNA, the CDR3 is TGTGCCAGCAGTGGGCAGGGCTCTAGCGGGAGATACGAGCAGTACGTC.

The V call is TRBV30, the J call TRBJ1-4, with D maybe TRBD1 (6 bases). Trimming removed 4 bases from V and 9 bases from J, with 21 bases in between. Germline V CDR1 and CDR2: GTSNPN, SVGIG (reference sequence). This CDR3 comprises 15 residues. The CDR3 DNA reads TGTGCCTGGAACCCCTTAGGGGGGGATGGGCAAAAACTGTTTTTT. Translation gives CAWNPLGGDGQKLFF. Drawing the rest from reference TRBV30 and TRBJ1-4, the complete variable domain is SQTIHQWPATLVQPVGSPLSLECTVEGTSNPNLYWYRQAAGRGLQLLFYSVGIGQISSEVPQNLSASRPQDRQFILSSKKLLLSDSGFYLCAWNPLGGDGQKLFFGSGTQLSVL.

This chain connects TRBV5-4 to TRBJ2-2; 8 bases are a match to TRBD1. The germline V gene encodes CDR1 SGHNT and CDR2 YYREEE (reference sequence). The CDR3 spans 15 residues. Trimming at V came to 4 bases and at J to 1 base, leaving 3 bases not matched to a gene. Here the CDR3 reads CASSRGTGNTGELFF. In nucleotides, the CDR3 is TGTGCCAGCAGCCGAGGGACAGGGAACACCGGGGAGCTGTTTTTT.

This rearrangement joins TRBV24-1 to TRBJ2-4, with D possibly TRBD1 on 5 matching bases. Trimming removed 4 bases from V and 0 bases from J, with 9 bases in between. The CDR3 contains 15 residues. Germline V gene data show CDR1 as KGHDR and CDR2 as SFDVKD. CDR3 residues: CATSEGRVAKNIQYF. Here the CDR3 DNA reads TGTGCCACCAGTGAGGGCAGGGTAGCCAAAAACATTCAGTACTTC.

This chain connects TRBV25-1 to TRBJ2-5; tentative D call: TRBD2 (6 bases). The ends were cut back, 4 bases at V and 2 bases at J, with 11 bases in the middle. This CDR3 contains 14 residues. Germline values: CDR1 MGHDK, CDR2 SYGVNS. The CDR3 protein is CASSATGSQETQYF. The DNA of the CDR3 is TGTGCCAGCAGTGCCACCGGGAGTCAAGAGACCCAGTACTTC.

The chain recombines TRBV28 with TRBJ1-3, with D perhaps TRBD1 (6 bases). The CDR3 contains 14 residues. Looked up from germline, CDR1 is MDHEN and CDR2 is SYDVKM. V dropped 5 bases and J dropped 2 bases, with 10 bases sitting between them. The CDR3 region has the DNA TGTGCCAGCAGTCAACAGGGCACTGGAAACACCATATATTTT. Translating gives CASSQQGTGNTIYF.

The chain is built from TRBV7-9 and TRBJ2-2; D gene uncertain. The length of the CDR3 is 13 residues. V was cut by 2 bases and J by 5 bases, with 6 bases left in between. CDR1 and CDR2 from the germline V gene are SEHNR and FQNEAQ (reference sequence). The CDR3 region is CASSLQSTGELFF. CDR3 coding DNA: TGTGCCAGCAGCTTACAGTCAACCGGGGAGCTGTTTTTT.